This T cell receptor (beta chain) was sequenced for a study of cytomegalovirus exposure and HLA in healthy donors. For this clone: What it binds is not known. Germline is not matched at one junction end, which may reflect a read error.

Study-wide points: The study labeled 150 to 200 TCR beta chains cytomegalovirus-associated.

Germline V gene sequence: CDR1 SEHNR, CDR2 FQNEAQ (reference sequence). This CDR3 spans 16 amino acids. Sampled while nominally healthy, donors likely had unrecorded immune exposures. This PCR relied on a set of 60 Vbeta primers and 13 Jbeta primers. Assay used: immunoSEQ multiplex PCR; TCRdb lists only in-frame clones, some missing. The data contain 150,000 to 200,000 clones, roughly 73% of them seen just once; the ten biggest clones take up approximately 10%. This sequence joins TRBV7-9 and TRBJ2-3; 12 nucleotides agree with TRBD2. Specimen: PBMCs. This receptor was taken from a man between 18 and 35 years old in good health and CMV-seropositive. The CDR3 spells CSSSSWTSGKADTQYF. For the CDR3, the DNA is TGTTCCAGCAGCTCTTGGACTAGCGGGAAGGCAGATACGCAGTATTTT. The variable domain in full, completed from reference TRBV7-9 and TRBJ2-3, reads DTGVSQNPRHKITKRGQNVTFRCDPISEHNRLYWYRQTLGQGPEFLTYFQNEAQLEKSRLLSDRFSAERPKGSFSTLEIQRTEQGDSAMYLCSSSSWTSGKADTQYFGPGTRLTVL.